These 27 T cell receptor beta chains originate from one sample sequenced in a study of Tregs in tolerant kidney transplant recipients. Method: immunoSEQ multiplex PCR; TCRdb's copy keeps in-frame clones and lacks some. The sample lists tens of thousands of clones, roughly 92% occurring once. The sample comprised CD8+ T cells from blood. Every receptor here comes from a human donor in good health.

J is TRBJ2-7 and V is TRBV7-8, with 7 nucleotides matching TRBD1. The CDR3 length is 14 residues. Germline V gene lookup returns CDR1 SGHVS and CDR2 FQNEAQ. V lost 3 bases, J lost 0 bases, and 2 bases stayed unmatched. The CDR3 region has the DNA TGTGCCAGCAGCTTTTACAGGGGCTCCTACGAGCAGTACTTC. Amino acid sequence: CASSFYRGSYEQYF.

The chain uses TRBV9 and TRBJ1-2, with D hard to call. The ends were cut back, 3 bases at V and 6 bases at J, with 15 bases in the middle. The CDR3 length is 14 residues. CDR1 is SGDLS, CDR2 YYNGEE, per germline. CDR3 protein: CASSAWTAQDGYTF. CDR3 nucleotide sequence: TGTGCCAGCAGCGCATGGACGGCGCAGGATGGCTACACCTTC.

This clone has a handful of counts. V gene TRBV4-2 combines with J gene TRBJ2-1, with D tentatively TRBD2 (6 bases). The V end lost 4 bases, the J end lost 8 bases, and 21 bases lay between the germline ends. This CDR3 region has 16 residues. Germline lookup yields CDR1 LGHNA and CDR2 YNFKEQ. Here the CDR3 reads CASSPRGSGGVDEQFF. DNA for the CDR3: TGTGCCAGCAGCCCCCGGGGTAGCGGTGGTGTGGATGAGCAGTTCTTC.

The V and J genes are TRBV9 and TRBJ2-3; D gene unclear. The CDR3 runs to 14 residues. From germline, CDR1 is SGDLS and CDR2 YYNGEE. With 4 bases removed from V and 4 bases from J, the gap between germline ends came to 13 bases. In DNA form, the CDR3 reads TGTGCCAGCAGCCCCTCGTTGGGCTCAGATACGCAGTATTTT. This translates into CASSPSLGSDTQYF. Together with reference TRBV9 and TRBJ2-3, the CDR3 gives the full variable domain: DSGVTQTPKHLITATGQRVTLRCSPRSGDLSVYWYQQSLDQGLQFLIQYYNGEERAKGNILERFSAQQFPDLHSELNLSSLELGDSALYFCASSPSLGSDTQYFGPGTRLTVL.

The V gene is TRBV2, the J gene TRBJ1-1; no definite D call. The CDR3 spans 16 residues. CDR1 is SNHLY and CDR2 is FYNNEI in the germline V gene. The V gene lost 0 bases and the J gene lost 0 bases, with 11 bases spanning the gap. For the CDR3, the DNA is TGTGCCAGCAGTGAAGCGGGCGGGTATTTGAACACTGAAGCTTTCTTT. Residues: CASSEAGGYLNTEAFF.

J is TRBJ1-5 and V is TRBV15; perhaps TRBD1 as D (6 bases). The CDR3 extends over 17 amino acids. CDR1 LNHNV and CDR2 YYDKDF come from the germline V gene (reference sequence). The V gene lost 5 bases and the J gene lost 1 base, with 18 bases spanning the gap. The CDR3 is CATSRGPGQRSNQPQHF. In DNA form, the CDR3 reads TGTGCCACCAGCCGAGGACCAGGACAGCGGAGCAATCAGCCCCAGCATTTT.

CDR3 sequence: CASSQGGSGKGTQYF. The CDR3 DNA sequence: TGCGCCAGCAGCCAAGGTGGTAGCGGGAAGGGGACCCAGTACTTC. The V and J genes are TRBV4-1 and TRBJ2-5; 8 positions match TRBD2. There are 15 residues in the CDR3. Germline V gives CDR1 MGHRA, CDR2 YSYEKL. V dropped 1 base and J dropped 7; count of bases not matched to a gene: 8.

The V call is TRBV5-1, the J call TRBJ1-1; D gene unclear. V was trimmed by 0 bases and J by 11 bases, leaving 11 bases between them. The CDR3 is 12 amino acids. Germline V gene sequence: CDR1 SGHRS, CDR2 YFSETQ. The CDR3 spells CASSLGGIEAFF. CDR3 bases: TGCGCCAGCAGCTTGGGCGGCATCGAGGCTTTCTTT.

V is TRBV29-1 and J is TRBJ2-7, with 7 bases aligning to TRBD2. Trimming removed 5 bases from V and 7 bases from J; junction bases left unmatched: 5. The CDR3 sequence is 11 residues long. Germline V lookup: CDR1 SQVTM, CDR2 ANQGSEA. The CDR3 nucleotides read TGCAGCGTTCGTGGGAGGGGTGAGCAGTACTTC. This codes for CSVRGRGEQYF.

The chain carries TRBV5-1 and TRBJ2-1; D may be TRBD2 (6 bases). Germline V gives CDR1 SGHRS, CDR2 YFSETQ. This CDR3 has 16 amino acids. Trimming removed 0 bases from V and 4 bases from J, with 14 bases in between. The CDR3 bases are TGCGCCAGCAGCTTGGCCTGGGGGACTGAATACAATGAGCAGTTCTTC. It yields the protein CASSLAWGTEYNEQFF.

This clone came up a few times. The CDR3 DNA reads as TGTGCCAGCACCAAAAGAGGGGTGACCTATGGCTACACCTTC. It yields the protein CASTKRGVTYGYTF. The chain is built from TRBV6-5 and TRBJ1-2; D may be TRBD1 (5 bases). Germline values: CDR1 MNHEY, CDR2 SVGAGI. This CDR3 is 14 amino acids long. The V gene lost 7 bases and the J gene lost 4 bases, with 16 bases spanning the gap.

This chain links TRBV4-1 with TRBJ1-5; 10 bases are a match to TRBD1. The CDR3 totals 17 residues. Germline assignment: CDR1 MGHRA and CDR2 YSYEKL. After removal of 1 base from V and 1 base from J, the junction contained 4 bases not matched to a gene. The CDR3 sequence: CASSQGTGGWSNQPQHF. CDR3 in DNA: TGCGCCAGCAGCCAAGGGACAGGGGGTTGGAGCAATCAGCCCCAGCATTTT.

This CDR3 reads CASSLRTGGAGNTIYF. CDR3 nucleotides: TGCGCCAGCAGCCTGCGGACAGGGGGCGCTGGAAACACCATATATTTT. This chain uses TRBV5-1 with TRBJ1-3; 11 nucleotides line up with TRBD1. The germline CDR1 and CDR2 sequences are SGHRS and YFSETQ. With 4 bases clipped from V and 2 bases from J, the junction kept 5 bases outside the gene matches. CDR3 length: 16 residues.

The gene calls are TRBV11-3 and TRBJ2-1; 16 bases are shared with TRBD2. The CDR3 is 18 amino acids. CDR1 and CDR2 from the germline V gene are SGHNT and YENEEA. J was trimmed by 7 bases and V by 2 bases; bases with no gene match: 8. This CDR3 is CASSLSGTSGGAGNEQFF. As DNA, the CDR3 is TGTGCCAGCAGCTTATCCGGGACTAGCGGGGGGGCCGGGAATGAGCAGTTCTTC.

The V call is TRBV11-2, the J call TRBJ2-7; D unresolved. In germline, CDR1 is SGHAT, CDR2 FQNNGV. CDR3 length: 17 amino acids. V dropped 4 bases and J dropped 1 base, with 20 bases sitting between them. The DNA of the CDR3 is TGTGCCAGCAGCTCCCCCCTCCTGGCGGAGAGGTCCTACGAGCAGTACTTC. Its translation is CASSSPLLAERSYEQYF.

The chain has TRBV2 and TRBJ1-6; possibly TRBD1 for D (6 bases). The length of the CDR3 is 18 residues. Germline CDR1 is SNHLY and CDR2 is FYNNEI. The V and J ends lost 7 bases and 0 bases respectively, with 19 bases between them. CDR3 bases: TGTGCCAGCACCCTCTCCCGACAGGAAAGCTCCTATAATTCACCCCTCCACTTT. Translating it yields CASTLSRQESSYNSPLHF.

This chain joins TRBV4-2 and TRBJ2-7; the match to TRBD2 covers 10 bases. CDR3 size: 15 residues. The V and J ends lost 3 bases and 6 bases, in that order; junction bases with no gene match: 8. Germline V gene sequence: CDR1 LGHNA, CDR2 YNFKEQ. CDR3 residues: CASSQSGRGLAEQYF. The CDR3 nucleotides read TGTGCCAGCAGCCAGAGCGGGAGGGGGTTGGCCGAGCAGTACTTC.

The chain recombines TRBV11-2 with TRBJ1-1; no firm D call. Trimming cost V 8 bases and J 4 bases, with 8 bases left between them. CDR3 length: 11 residues. Germline CDR1 is SGHAT and CDR2 is FQNNGV. CDR3 amino acids: CASALGTEAFF. The CDR3 bases are TGTGCCAGCGCCCTGGGCACTGAAGCTTTCTTT.

The CDR3 bases are TGTGCCAGCAGCTCAACAGGTCCTTCCTATGGCTACACCTTC. It translates to CASSSTGPSYGYTF. The J gene is TRBJ1-2, the V gene TRBV5-4, with TRBD1 as a possible D gene (5 bases). Germline V lookup: CDR1 SGHNT, CDR2 YYREEE (reference sequence). This CDR3 contains 14 residues. Between the trimmed V and J ends, which lost 3 bases and 4 bases, there was a span of 13 bases. Using reference TRBV5-4 and TRBJ1-2 for the parts outside the CDR3, the full variable domain is ETGVTQSPTHLIKTRGQQVTLRCSSQSGHNTVSWYQQALGQGPQFIFQYYREEENGRGNFPPRFSGLQFPNYSSELNVNALELDDSALYLCASSSTGPSYGYTFGSGTRLTVV.

The chain links TRBV4-2 to TRBJ2-5, with D perhaps TRBD2 (7 bases). The CDR3 has 16 residues. Germline-derived CDR1 and CDR2 are LGHNA and YNFKEQ. V lost 1 base and J 5 bases, leaving 17 bases between the germline ends. The CDR3 nucleotides are TGTGCCAGCAGCCAAGGTCGAGGGGGGGAATTTGAGACCCAGTACTTC. It encodes CASSQGRGGEFETQYF.

The chain uses TRBV9 and TRBJ2-1; 7 bases align to TRBD2. Germline trimming cut 6 bases from V and 3 bases from J; bases unmatched to any gene: 9. The CDR3 contains 15 residues. Germline CDR1 is SGDLS and CDR2 is YYNGEE. CDR3 sequence: CASTPAGESYNEQFF. The CDR3 DNA is TGTGCCAGCACCCCGGCGGGAGAGAGCTACAATGAGCAGTTCTTC.

This clone was counted once. The CDR3 sequence: CASSQLTGYGNTIYF. The CDR3 DNA reads TGCGCCAGCAGCCAACTCACAGGGTACGGAAACACCATATATTTT. The chain links TRBV4-1 to TRBJ1-3, with TRBD1 as a possible D gene (6 bases). The germline V gene encodes CDR1 MGHRA and CDR2 YSYEKL. The CDR3 extends over 15 amino acids. Trimming cost V 2 bases and J 4 bases, with 12 bases left between them.

The chain combines TRBV27 with TRBJ2-7; the D gene is possibly TRBD2 (5 bases). CDR3 length: 14 residues. Germline V gene sequence: CDR1 MNHEY, CDR2 SMNVEV (reference sequence). The V and J ends lost 0 bases and 7 bases respectively, with 13 bases between them. The CDR3 DNA reads as TGTGCCAGCAGTTTATCCGGGATGTCCCGGGAGCAGTACTTC. The encoded protein is CASSLSGMSREQYF.

This chain joins TRBV7-8 and TRBJ2-1, with no clear D. CDR1 and CDR2 (germline): SGHVS, FQNEAQ. This CDR3 spans 12 amino acids. Between the trimmed V and J ends, which lost 5 bases and 8 bases, there was a span of 10 bases. CDR3 sequence reads: CASSPGPYEQFF. The CDR3, as DNA: TGTGCCAGCAGCCCCGGGCCGTATGAGCAGTTCTTC.

This rearrangement joins TRBV7-9 to TRBJ2-3, with 12 positions matching TRBD1. V lost 2 bases and J lost 0; bases outside the gene matches: 9. This CDR3 is built from 19 residues. CDR1 and CDR2 (germline): SEHNR, FQNEAQ (reference sequence). This chain's CDR3 is CASSLSYGTGGRSTDTQYF. The CDR3 nucleotides read TGTGCCAGCAGCTTATCTTACGGGACAGGGGGCCGTAGCACAGATACGCAGTATTTT.

This clone was counted between two and nine times. This chain connects TRBV27 to TRBJ2-1; 11 bases fit TRBD2. The CDR3 runs to 20 residues. V trimming: 6 bases; J trimming: 4 bases; junction bases outside the gene matches: 20. CDR1 is MNHEY and CDR2 is SMNVEV in the germline V gene (reference sequence). This chain's CDR3 is CASRDRPGLAAPGGYNEQFF. In DNA, the CDR3 is TGTGCCAGCAGAGACCGTCCGGGACTAGCGGCCCCGGGTGGGTACAATGAGCAGTTCTTC.

Comment on this clone: The sample holds other DNA sequences that translate to the same CDR3. The chain combines TRBV27 with TRBJ1-1; D gene unclear. The CDR3 has 13 amino acids. CDR1 MNHEY and CDR2 SMNVEV come from the germline V gene (reference sequence). V lost 5 bases to trimming and J lost 1 base, with 8 bases between them. CDR3 nucleotide sequence: TGTGCCAGCAGTCCCAGACAGAACACTGAAGCTTTCTTT. This sequence encodes CASSPRQNTEAFF.